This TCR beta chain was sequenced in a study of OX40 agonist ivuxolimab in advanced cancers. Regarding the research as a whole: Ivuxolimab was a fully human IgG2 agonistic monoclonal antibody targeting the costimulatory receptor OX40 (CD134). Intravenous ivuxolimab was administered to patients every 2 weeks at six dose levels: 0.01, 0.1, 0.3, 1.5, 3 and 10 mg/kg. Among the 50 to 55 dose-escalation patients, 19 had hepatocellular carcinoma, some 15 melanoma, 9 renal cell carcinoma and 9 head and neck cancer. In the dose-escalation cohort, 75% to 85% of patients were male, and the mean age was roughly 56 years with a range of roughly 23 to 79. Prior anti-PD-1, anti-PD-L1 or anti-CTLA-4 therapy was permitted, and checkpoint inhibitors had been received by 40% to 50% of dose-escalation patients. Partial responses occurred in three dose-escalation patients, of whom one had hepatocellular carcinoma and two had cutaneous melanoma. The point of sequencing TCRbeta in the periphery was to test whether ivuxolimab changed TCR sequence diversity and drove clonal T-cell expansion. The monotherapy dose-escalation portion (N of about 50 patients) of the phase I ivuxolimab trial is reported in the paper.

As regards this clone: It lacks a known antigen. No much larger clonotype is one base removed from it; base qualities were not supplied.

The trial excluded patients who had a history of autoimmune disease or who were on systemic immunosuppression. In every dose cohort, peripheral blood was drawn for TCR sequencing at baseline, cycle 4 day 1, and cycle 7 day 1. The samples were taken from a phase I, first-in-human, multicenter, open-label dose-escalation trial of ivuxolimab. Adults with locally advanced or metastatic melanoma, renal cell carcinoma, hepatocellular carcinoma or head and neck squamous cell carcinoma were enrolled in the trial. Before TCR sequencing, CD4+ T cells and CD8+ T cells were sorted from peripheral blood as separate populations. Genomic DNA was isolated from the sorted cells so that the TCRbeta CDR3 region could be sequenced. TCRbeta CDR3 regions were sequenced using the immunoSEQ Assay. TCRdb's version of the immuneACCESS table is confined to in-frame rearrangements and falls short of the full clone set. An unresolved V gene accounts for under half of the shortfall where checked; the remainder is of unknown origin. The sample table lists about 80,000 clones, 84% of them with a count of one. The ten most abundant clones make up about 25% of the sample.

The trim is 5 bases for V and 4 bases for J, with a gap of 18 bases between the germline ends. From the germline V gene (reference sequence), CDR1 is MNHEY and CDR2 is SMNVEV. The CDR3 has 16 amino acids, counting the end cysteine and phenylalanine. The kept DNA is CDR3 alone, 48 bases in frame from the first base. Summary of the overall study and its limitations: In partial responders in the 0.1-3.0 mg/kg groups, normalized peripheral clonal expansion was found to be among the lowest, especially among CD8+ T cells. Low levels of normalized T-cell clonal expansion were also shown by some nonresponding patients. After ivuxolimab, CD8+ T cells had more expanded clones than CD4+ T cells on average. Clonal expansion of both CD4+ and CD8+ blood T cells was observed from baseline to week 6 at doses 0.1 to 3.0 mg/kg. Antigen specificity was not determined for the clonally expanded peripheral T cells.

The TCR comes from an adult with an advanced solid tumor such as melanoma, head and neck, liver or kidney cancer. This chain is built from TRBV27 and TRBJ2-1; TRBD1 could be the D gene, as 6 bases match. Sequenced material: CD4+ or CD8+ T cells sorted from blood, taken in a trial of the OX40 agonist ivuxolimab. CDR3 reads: CASSRITGNPYNEQFF. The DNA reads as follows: TGTGCCAGCAGTCGGATTACAGGGAATCCTTACAATGAGCAGTTCTTC.